This is a list of T cell receptor beta chains from one sample in a study of cytomegalovirus exposure and HLA in healthy donors. The repertoire was sequenced with immunoSEQ multiplex PCR; TCRdb's copy has only in-frame clones and lacks some. The table lists about 160,000 clones, around three quarters of them singletons, with approximately 2% in the top ten. Sequencing was carried out using PBMCs. Receptors were obtained from a middle-aged man in good health and CMV-seronegative. CDR3s include the opening cysteine and the closing phenylalanine or tryptophan. The order of the fields is clone size, J gene, D gene, V gene, CDR3 protein, CDR3 DNA. A D gene is named only where the DNA matches it firmly. The listing skips clone size in some rows; elsewhere it reads once, few, many or a size class.

once	TRBJ2-6	.	TRBV6-1	CASSQSGANVLTF	TGTGCCAGCAGCCAATCTGGGGCCAACGTCCTGACTTTC
.	TRBJ1-4	.	TRBV6-5	CASSSGPAEKLFF	TGTGCCAGCAGTAGCGGGCCGGCAGAAAAACTGTTTTTT
.	TRBJ2-1	TRBD1	TRBV19	CASSGTGGNEQFF	TGTGCCAGTAGTGGAACAGGGGGCAATGAGCAGTTCTTC
few	TRBJ2-5	.	TRBV4-1	CASRGRGEETQYF	TGCGCCAGCAGGGGGAGGGGGGAAGAGACCCAGTACTTC
.	TRBJ2-3	.	TRBV11-2	CASSFQWDTQYF	TGTGCCAGCAGCTTTCAGTGGGATACGCAGTATTTT
.	TRBJ2-7	TRBD1	TRBV5-1	CASSSPGQGIYEQYF	TGCGCCAGCAGCTCACCGGGACAGGGGATCTACGAGCAGTACTTC
once	TRBJ2-2	.	TRBV4-2	CASSPYQGTPGELFF	TGTGCCAGCAGCCCATACCAGGGGACCCCCGGGGAGCTGTTTTTT
.	TRBJ2-3	.	TRBV6-5	CASSYGLGGDTQYF	TGTGCCAGCAGTTATGGACTAGGGGGGGATACGCAGTATTTT
.	TRBJ1-3	.	TRBV6-1	CASSEQTGNTIYF	TGTGCCAGCAGTGAACAGACTGGAAACACCATATATTTT
.	TRBJ2-2	TRBD1	TRBV19	CASSMAGGANTGELFF	TGTGCCAGTAGTATGGCAGGGGGCGCGAACACCGGGGAGCTGTTTTTT
.	TRBJ2-5	TRBD2	TRBV7-2	CASSPVSGPEETQYF	TGTGCCAGCAGTCCAGTTAGCGGGCCCGAAGAGACCCAGTACTTC
.	TRBJ1-2	.	TRBV4-2	CASSLYQETANYGYTF	TGTGCCAGCAGCTTGTATCAGGAGACAGCTAACTATGGCTACACCTTC
.	TRBJ2-2	.	TRBV28	CASEAGELFF	TGTGCCAGTGAGGCCGGGGAGCTGTTTTTT
.	TRBJ2-3	.	TRBV20-1	CSARYTDTQYF	TGCAGTGCTAGGTACACAGATACGCAGTATTTT
.	TRBJ1-3	.	TRBV6-5	CASSSLRVGNTIYF	TGTGCCAGCAGCTCCCTCCGGGTTGGAAACACCATATATTTT
few	TRBJ2-1	.	TRBV2	CASSEQGIQVLNEQFF	TGTGCCAGCAGTGAACAGGGAATACAGGTGCTGAATGAGCAGTTCTTC
.	TRBJ2-1	.	TRBV5-6	CASSGTGGDYNEQFF	TGTGCCAGCAGCGGTACAGGGGGGGACTACAATGAGCAGTTCTTC
.	TRBJ2-7	TRBD2	TRBV28	CASRIGGLADYEQYF	TGTGCCAGCAGGATAGGGGGACTAGCGGATTACGAGCAGTACTTC
.	TRBJ2-2	.	TRBV28	CASSIPGNTGELFF	TGTGCCAGCAGTATCCCGGGGAACACCGGGGAGCTGTTTTTT
.	TRBJ2-5	.	TRBV5-1	CASSIKTTGLETQYF	TGCGCCAGCAGCATTAAGACAACAGGGTTGGAGACCCAGTACTTC
.	TRBJ2-7	TRBD2	TRBV27	CASSFASGGYEQYF	TGTGCCAGCAGTTTTGCTAGCGGGGGCTACGAGCAGTACTTC
.	TRBJ2-5	TRBD2	TRBV15	CATSRDPIAGGRETQYF	TGTGCCACCAGCAGAGACCCTATAGCGGGAGGGAGGGAGACCCAGTACTTC
.	TRBJ1-2	TRBD1	TRBV7-9	CASSLGGQGALGYTF	TGTGCCAGCAGCTTAGGGGGACAGGGCGCACTCGGCTACACCTTC
.	TRBJ2-7	TRBD2	TRBV29-1	CSVPGTSELFKFYEQYF	TGCAGCGTCCCCGGGACTAGCGAGCTCTTTAAGTTCTACGAGCAGTACTTC
.	TRBJ2-1	TRBD2	TRBV6-4	CASESGGEQFF	TGTGCCAGCGAGAGCGGGGGTGAGCAGTTCTTC
.	TRBJ1-1	.	TRBV13	CASSPYYRQNAFF	TGTGCCAGCAGCCCCTACTACCGACAGAACGCTTTCTTT
few	TRBJ2-1	TRBD2	TRBV30	CACLGGRSNEQFF	TGTGCCTGTCTGGGCGGGAGGAGCAATGAGCAGTTCTTC
.	TRBJ2-2	TRBD2	TRBV7-9	CASSPGLAAGELFF	TGTGCCAGCAGCCCGGGACTAGCGGCCGGGGAGCTGTTTTTT
few	TRBJ1-1	.	TRBV30	CAWSRGRAFF	TGTGCCTGGAGCCGCGGCAGAGCTTTCTTT
.	TRBJ2-7	TRBD1	TRBV5-1	CASSSGQGLYEQYF	TGCGCCAGCAGCTCGGGACAGGGACTCTACGAGCAGTACTTC
.	TRBJ2-2	TRBD2	TRBV7-2	CASSLGRLAGTVTGELFF	TGTGCCAGCAGCTTAGGGAGATTAGCGGGCACGGTAACCGGGGAGCTGTTTTTT
.	TRBJ2-7	TRBD1	TRBV28	CASRLVDRAYEQYF	TGTGCCAGCAGACTCGTGGACAGGGCCTACGAGCAGTACTTC
.	TRBJ1-5	.	TRBV6-4	CASRQTGTQPQHF	TGTGCCAGCAGGCAAACAGGGACTCAGCCCCAGCATTTT
.	TRBJ2-2	TRBD2	TRBV7-2	CASSLGGSTGELFF	TGTGCCAGCAGCTTAGGCGGGAGTACCGGGGAGCTGTTTTTT
.	TRBJ1-1	.	TRBV27	CASSMGRGTQNTEAFF	TGTGCCAGCAGTATGGGGAGGGGGACACAGAACACTGAAGCTTTCTTT
.	TRBJ2-7	TRBD1	TRBV28	CASRTDRVKDEQYF	TGTGCCAGCAGGACCGACAGGGTGAAGGACGAGCAGTACTTC
.	TRBJ2-1	.	TRBV6-1	CASSLERNYYNEQFF	TGTGCCAGCAGTTTGGAGCGGAATTACTACAATGAGCAGTTCTTC
.	TRBJ2-1	.	TRBV27	CASKLLYREGDEQFF	TGTGCCAGCAAGTTACTCTATCGAGAGGGGGATGAGCAGTTCTTC
.	TRBJ2-7	.	TRBV5-5	CASSSTTYEQYF	TGTGCCAGCAGCTCTACTACCTACGAGCAGTACTTC
.	TRBJ2-7	TRBD1	TRBV2	CASTANRGSWSEQYF	TGTGCCAGCACCGCCAACAGGGGGTCTTGGAGCGAGCAGTACTTC
.	TRBJ2-2	TRBD2	TRBV28	CASSLHAGGRGELFF	TGTGCCAGCAGTTTACACGCGGGAGGGCGGGGGGAGCTGTTTTTT
few	TRBJ2-2	TRBD2	TRBV5-1	CASSLAGGGTGELFF	TGCGCCAGCAGCTTAGCGGGAGGTGGCACCGGGGAGCTGTTTTTT
.	TRBJ2-2	TRBD1	TRBV6-5	CASSSGQGVTGELFF	TGTGCCAGCAGTTCTGGACAGGGGGTCACCGGGGAGCTGTTTTTT
few	TRBJ2-1	.	TRBV20-1	CSARVTSVQFF	TGCAGTGCTAGGGTGACTAGTGTGCAGTTCTTC
.	TRBJ1-5	.	TRBV7-9	CASSPSAGGIQPQHF	TGTGCCAGCAGCCCCTCGGCGGGGGGCATCCAGCCCCAGCATTTT
.	TRBJ1-4	.	TRBV5-1	CASSPGARQISNEKLFF	TGCGCCAGCAGCCCTGGAGCCCGACAGATTTCAAATGAAAAACTGTTTTTT
.	TRBJ2-1	TRBD2	TRBV7-8	CASSLGTSGSPGNEQFF	TGTGCCAGCAGCTTAGGGACTAGCGGGAGTCCCGGCAATGAGCAGTTCTTC
.	TRBJ2-3	.	TRBV6-1	CASSALGPLQYF	TGTGCCAGCAGTGCCCTGGGGCCCTTGCAGTATTTT
.	TRBJ2-7	.	TRBV28	CASSPEVAYEQYF	TGTGCCAGCAGTCCCGAGGTGGCCTACGAGCAGTACTTC
.	TRBJ1-4	TRBD1	TRBV27	CASRKGQLATNEKLFF	TGTGCCAGCAGAAAGGGACAGTTAGCAACTAATGAAAAACTGTTTTTT
few	TRBJ2-2	TRBD2	TRBV12-5	CASGLTAPSGRFHGELFF	TGTGCTAGTGGTTTGACCGCCCCTAGCGGGAGGTTCCACGGGGAGCTGTTTTTT
.	TRBJ2-2	TRBD1	TRBV11-3	CASSLRDRGRGGELFF	TGTGCCAGCAGCCTCCGGGACAGGGGTCGGGGCGGGGAGCTGTTTTTT
.	TRBJ2-3	.	TRBV30	CAWTYSPPTHTQYF	TGTGCCTGGACCTACTCACCACCCACCCATACGCAGTATTTT
.	TRBJ2-3	.	TRBV19	CASSIDPAGGWDTQYF	TGTGCCAGTAGTATAGACCCAGCGGGCGGATGGGATACGCAGTATTTT
few	TRBJ2-2	.	TRBV7-2	CASSLGTGEGTGELFF	TGTGCCAGCAGCTTAGGAACTGGAGAGGGCACCGGGGAGCTGTTTTTT